This T cell receptor (beta chain) was identified during a study of quantifying T cell responses using KT2 cells. For the study at large: TCR alpha and beta constant-region primers primed reverse transcription of RNA.

Points from the study as a whole: Counts of KT2 alpha and beta sequences rose linearly with the number of KT2 cells added.

A single-stranded UMI oligo with SP2 sequence was ligated to cDNA 3' ends. First-round PCR used around 4 cycles and beta primers RC1.1 and RC1.2 covering TRBC1 and TRBC2. TCRdb re-called the UMI-ligation and nested PCR reads through MiXCR, storing one row per CDR3 protein. The table includes 40,000 to 60,000 distinct CDR3 sequences, approximately 10% detected once. CDR1 is DFQATT, CDR2 SNEGSKA, per germline (reference sequence). This CDR3 has 15 residues. With V trimmed by 0 bases and J by 9 bases, 10 bases remained unmatched. This clonotype was seen many times. The target antigen is unknown. This receptor was taken from a human donor. This chain connects TRBV20-1 to TRBJ2-1, with 8 nucleotides matching TRBD2. The sequenced sample consisted of PBMCs spiked with cells of the T cell clone KT2. CDR3: CSARDMDSGIAEQFF. CDR3 bases: TGCAGTGCTAGAGATATGGATAGCGGGATCGCTGAGCAGTTCTTC.